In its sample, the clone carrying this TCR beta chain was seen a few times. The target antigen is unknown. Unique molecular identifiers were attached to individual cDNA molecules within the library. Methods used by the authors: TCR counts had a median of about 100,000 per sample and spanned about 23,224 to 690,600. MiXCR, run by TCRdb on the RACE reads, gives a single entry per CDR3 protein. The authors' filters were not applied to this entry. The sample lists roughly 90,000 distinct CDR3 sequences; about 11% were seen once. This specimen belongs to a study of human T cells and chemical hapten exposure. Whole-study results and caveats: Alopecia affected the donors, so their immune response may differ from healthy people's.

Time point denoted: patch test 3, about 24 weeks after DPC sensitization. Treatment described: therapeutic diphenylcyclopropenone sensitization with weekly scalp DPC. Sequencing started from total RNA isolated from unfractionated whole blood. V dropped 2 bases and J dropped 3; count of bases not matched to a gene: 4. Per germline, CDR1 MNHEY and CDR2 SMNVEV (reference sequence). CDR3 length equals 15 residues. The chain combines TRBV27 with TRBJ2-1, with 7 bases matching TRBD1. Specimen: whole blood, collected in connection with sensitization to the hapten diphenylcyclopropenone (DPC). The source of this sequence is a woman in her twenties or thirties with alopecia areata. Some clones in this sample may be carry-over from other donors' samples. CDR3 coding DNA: TGTGCCAGCAGTTTAAGGACAGGCCTCTACAATGAGCAGTTCTTC. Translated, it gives CASSLRTGLYNEQFF.